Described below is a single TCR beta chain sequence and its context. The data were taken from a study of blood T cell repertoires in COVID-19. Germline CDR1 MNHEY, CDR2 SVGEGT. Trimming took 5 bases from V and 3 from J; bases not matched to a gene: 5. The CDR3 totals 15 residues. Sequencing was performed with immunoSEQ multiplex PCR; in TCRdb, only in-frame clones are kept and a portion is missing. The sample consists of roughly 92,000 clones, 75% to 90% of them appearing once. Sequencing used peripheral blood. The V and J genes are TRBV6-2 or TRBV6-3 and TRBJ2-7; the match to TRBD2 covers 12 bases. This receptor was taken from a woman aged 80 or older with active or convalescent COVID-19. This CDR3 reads CASSPLAGGLYEQYF. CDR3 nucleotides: TGTGCCAGCAGTCCCCTAGCGGGGGGGCTCTACGAGCAGTACTTC.